These 25 T cell receptor beta chains were sequenced from one sample in a study of CD8+ T cells in alopecia areata. RNA extraction and reverse transcription yielded cDNA as sequencing template. Sequencing was performed with immunoSEQ multiplex PCR; in TCRdb, only in-frame clones are kept and a portion is missing. The sample has 95,000 to 150,000 clones, 47% seen once. Material: NKG2D-low CD8+ T cells sorted from blood. Receptors were obtained from a human donor with alopecia areata.

V gene TRBV4-1 combines with J gene TRBJ2-7; 10 bases fit TRBD1. Per germline, CDR1 MGHRA and CDR2 YSYEKL. This CDR3 spans 15 amino acids. The V and J ends lost 4 bases and 5 bases, in that order; junction bases with no gene match: 8. The CDR3 is CASSLRDRGGHEQYF. The DNA for the CDR3 is TGCGCCAGCAGCCTCCGGGACAGGGGTGGCCACGAGCAGTACTTC.

The chain uses TRBV25-1 and TRBJ2-5; possible D gene TRBD1, 5 bases. Germline CDR1 and CDR2: MGHDK and SYGVNS. The CDR3 runs 14 residues. Trimming stripped 7 bases from V and 0 bases from J, with 12 bases between. CDR3 loop: CASTEEQDQETQYF. The DNA for the CDR3 is TGTGCCAGCACCGAAGAACAGGACCAAGAGACCCAGTACTTC.

This clone came up a few times. The CDR3 region has the DNA TGCAGCGACACCCTTCGATTAGCTTTCTTT. This translates into CSDTLRLAFF. The V gene is TRBV29-1, the J gene TRBJ1-1; the D is unclear. Germline V gene sequence: CDR1 SQVTM, CDR2 ANQGSEA. CDR3 length: 10 residues. Trimming took 7 bases from V and 10 from J, leaving 13 bases between them. The whole variable domain, remainder taken from reference TRBV29-1 and TRBJ1-1, is SAVISQKPSRDICQRGTSLTIQCQVDSQVTMMFWYRQQPGQSLTLIATANQGSEATYESGFVIDKFPISRPNLTFSTLTVSNMSPEDSSIYLCSDTLRLAFFGQGTRLTVV.

The chain links TRBV23-1 to TRBJ1-2; D might be TRBD1 (5 bases). TRBV23-1 is filed as an ORF, its function uncertain. V was shortened by 3 bases and J by 8 bases, with 10 bases between the two germline ends. This CDR3 is 12 amino acids long. The CDR3 protein is CASSHREGGYTF. Here the CDR3 DNA reads TGCGCCAGCAGTCACAGGGAAGGGGGCTACACCTTC.

The table lists this clone with a few counts. This chain uses TRBV21-1 with TRBJ2-7; the table's D call, TRBD2, was not checked against the DNA. TRBV21-1 is labeled a pseudogene. The CDR3 length is 18 residues. The CDR3 region is CASSSSRGRLAAPHEQYF. The CDR3 region has the DNA TGTGCCAGCAGCTCCTCAAGAGGTCGACTAGCAGCCCCCCACGAGCAGTACTTC.

The chain joins TRBV14 to TRBJ2-1, with no clear D. The CDR3 runs 14 residues. Per the germline V gene, CDR1 is SGHDN and CDR2 is FVKESK. Trimming cost V 5 bases and J 9 bases, with 17 bases left between them. The CDR3 here is CASSSPLSRSEQFF. CDR3 DNA sequence: TGTGCCAGCAGCTCCCCCTTGAGCCGATCTGAGCAGTTCTTC.

The rearrangement joins TRBV7-8 to TRBJ1-5; no clear D gene. Germline V gene lookup returns CDR1 SGHVS and CDR2 FQNEAQ. The length of the CDR3 is 14 residues. V was clipped by 11 bases and J by 2 bases, with 16 bases between them. CDR3 bases: TGTGCCTCTTCTATTCAGCGGTGCAATCAGCCCCAGCATTTT. The encoded protein is CASSIQRCNQPQHF.

V and J are TRBV4-3 and TRBJ2-7; 10 bases are shared with TRBD1. The CDR3 totals 15 residues. In germline, CDR1 is LGHNA, CDR2 YSLEER. Germline trimming cut 2 bases from V and 4 bases from J; bases unmatched to any gene: 5. CDR3 coding DNA: TGCGCCAGCAGCCAATACGGGACAGGGGAGTACGAGCAGTACTTC. Translated, it gives CASSQYGTGEYEQYF.

The chain is built from TRBV27 and TRBJ2-1, with 7 bases aligning to TRBD2. The germline V gene encodes CDR1 MNHEY and CDR2 SMNVEV (reference sequence). The CDR3 spans 11 residues. Trimming took 7 bases from V and 10 from J; bases not matched to a gene: 4. CDR3 sequence reads: CASIDGREQFF. In DNA form, the CDR3 reads TGTGCCAGCATCGACGGGAGGGAGCAGTTCTTC.

This clone was found a few times. V and J are TRBV29-1 and TRBJ2-6, with D tentatively TRBD1 or TRBD2 (6 bases each). The CDR3 totals 15 residues. Between the trimmed V and J ends, which lost 2 bases and 4 bases, there was a span of 12 bases. Germline loops: CDR1 SQVTM, CDR2 ANQGSEA. The CDR3 region has the DNA TGCAGCGTTGAAACGGGGGCAGACGGGGCCAACGTCCTGACTTTC. Translated: CSVETGADGANVLTF.

The rearrangement joins TRBV7-9 to TRBJ2-4; D uncertain. This CDR3 is 13 amino acids long. Per germline, CDR1 SEHNR and CDR2 FQNEAQ (reference sequence). V shed 6 bases and J shed 7 bases, with 13 bases lying between them. Here the CDR3 DNA reads TGTGCCAGCAGTTACACTGGGCGGAACATTCAGTACTTC. Translation gives CASSYTGRNIQYF.

CDR3 loop: CSVIGTSSTGELFF. DNA of the CDR3: TGCAGCGTTATTGGCACCTCCTCCACCGGGGAGCTGTTTTTT. The J gene is TRBJ2-2, the V gene TRBV29-1, with no clear D. The CDR3 is made up of 14 amino acids. The V and J ends lost 5 bases and 4 bases respectively, with 14 bases between them. Germline V gene data show CDR1 as SQVTM and CDR2 as ANQGSEA.

This chain uses TRBV5-1 with TRBJ2-7; 9 positions agree with TRBD1. J gave up 5 bases and V 0 bases, and 6 bases lay outside the gene matches. The CDR3 totals 15 residues. Per the germline V gene, CDR1 is SGHRS and CDR2 is YFSETQ. The CDR3, as DNA: TGCGCCAGCAGCTTGGTAGGTGGGACAGGGAACGAGCAGTACTTC. Amino acids: CASSLVGGTGNEQYF. The variable domain in full, with the rest retrieved from reference TRBV5-1 and TRBJ2-7, is KAGVTQTPRYLIKTRGQQVTLSCSPISGHRSVSWYQQTPGQGLQFLFEYFSETQRNKGNFPGRFSGRQFSNSRSEMNVSTLELGDSALYLCASSLVGGTGNEQYFGPGTRLTVT.

The chain combines TRBV15 with TRBJ2-3; D might be TRBD2 (7 bases). V was trimmed by 5 bases and J by 2 bases, leaving 14 bases between them. From germline, CDR1 is LNHNV and CDR2 YYDKDF (reference sequence). The CDR3 spans 15 residues. For the CDR3, the DNA is TGTGCCACCAGCGGCAGGGGAGGGCTCACAGATACGCAGTATTTT. Protein: CATSGRGGLTDTQYF.

This clone was detected only once. The chain combines TRBV4-1 with TRBJ2-5, with D hard to call. The germline V gene encodes CDR1 MGHRA and CDR2 YSYEKL. The CDR3 totals 14 residues. V was shortened by 4 bases and J by 1 base, with 10 bases between the two germline ends. The CDR3 reads CASSPGNLQETQYF. The DNA of the CDR3 is TGCGCCAGCAGCCCCGGAAATCTCCAAGAGACCCAGTACTTC.

J is TRBJ2-7 and V is TRBV7-2; TRBD1 matches 8 bases. In germline, CDR1 is SGHTA, CDR2 FQGNSA. The junction had 7 bases not matched to a gene; V was cut back by 5 bases and J by 7 bases. This CDR3 has 13 residues. The CDR3 region has the DNA TGTGCCAGCAGCGCAGGGGGCGGTCCTGAGCAGTACTTC. It yields the protein CASSAGGGPEQYF.

This clone was seen a few times. The J gene is TRBJ2-5, the V gene TRBV20-1; D uncertain. The length of the CDR3 is 10 residues. Trimming cost V 5 bases and J 5 bases, with 6 bases left between them. Germline loops: CDR1 DFQATT, CDR2 SNEGSKA (reference sequence). The CDR3: CSALVETQYF. The CDR3, as DNA: TGCAGTGCTCTCGTGGAGACCCAGTACTTC.

V and J are TRBV5-6 and TRBJ2-7; 7 bases align to TRBD1. The CDR3 spans 13 residues. CDR1 SGHDT and CDR2 YYEEEE come from the germline V gene. V was clipped by 5 bases and J by 7 bases; unmatched bases: 9. Here the CDR3 reads CASSFGQADEQYF. The CDR3 region has the DNA TGTGCCAGCAGTTTTGGACAGGCTGATGAGCAGTACTTC.

This clone has just a few counts. The chain carries TRBV19 and TRBJ1-1; D is undetermined. The V end was cut by 7 bases, the J end by 1 base, with 10 bases between. Germline V gene lookup returns CDR1 LNHDA and CDR2 SQIVND (reference sequence). This CDR3 has 13 residues. The CDR3 region is CASTDGENTEAFF. Written as DNA, the CDR3 is TGTGCCAGTACCGACGGGGAGAACACTGAAGCTTTCTTT.

This clone was seen only a few times. The chain is built from TRBV19 and TRBJ1-5, with D possibly TRBD1 on 5 matching bases. CDR3 length: 13 amino acids. Germline V gene lookup returns CDR1 LNHDA and CDR2 SQIVND (reference sequence). V was pared by 6 bases and J by 12 bases, with 18 bases between. The CDR3 DNA reads TGTGCCAGTAGACTAGACATGCGGGGCATCCAGCATTTT. Encoded protein: CASRLDMRGIQHF.

This clone was counted a single time. The chain couples TRBV20-1 to TRBJ2-7, with a tentative D call TRBD2 (5 bases). The V gene lost 0 bases and the J gene lost 7 bases, with 7 bases spanning the gap. The CDR3 length is 11 residues. Germline values: CDR1 DFQATT, CDR2 SNEGSKA (reference sequence). The CDR3 DNA sequence: TGCAGTGCTAGAGAAGCGGCGGAGCAGTACTTC. It encodes CSAREAAEQYF.

The chain joins TRBV30 to TRBJ1-2; 7 bases match TRBD1. The germline V gene has CDR1 GTSNPN and CDR2 SVGIG (reference sequence). V shed 5 bases, J shed 8 bases, and the junction held 14 bases outside the gene matches. The CDR3 totals 14 residues. The CDR3 DNA reads as TGTGCCTGGCATCTGACAGGGCCTTTTGCGGGCTACACCTTC. It translates to CAWHLTGPFAGYTF.

This clone was detected only a few times. The rearrangement joins TRBV29-1 to TRBJ2-1, with 9 bases aligning to TRBD2. Germline loops: CDR1 SQVTM, CDR2 ANQGSEA. CDR3 length equals 14 residues. Unmatched junction bases numbered 9, after V lost 6 bases and J lost 6 bases. The CDR3 reads CSVDSGTSRNEQFF. The CDR3, as DNA: TGCAGCGTGGACTCCGGGACTAGCCGCAATGAGCAGTTCTTC.

The chain employs TRBV6-5 and TRBJ2-7; D is possibly TRBD1 or TRBD2 (6 bases each). The V and J ends lost 0 bases and 4 bases respectively, with 13 bases between them. Germline lookup yields CDR1 MNHEY and CDR2 SVGAGI. This CDR3 contains 15 residues. CDR3 region: CASSYSGGGGYEQYF. The CDR3 DNA follows: TGTGCCAGCAGTTACTCGGGAGGAGGGGGGTACGAGCAGTACTTC.

This clone was observed a handful of times. The V gene is TRBV30, the J gene TRBJ2-2, with 8 positions matching TRBD1. Germline V gene data show CDR1 as GTSNPN and CDR2 as SVGIG (reference sequence). After removal of 0 bases from V and 6 bases from J, the junction contained 6 bases not matched to a gene. CDR3 length: 15 amino acids. DNA for the CDR3: TGTGCCTGGAGTGTAGGACAGGGAGTAGCCGGGGAGCTGTTTTTT. Protein: CAWSVGQGVAGELFF.